A selection of T cell receptor beta chains follows, all from one sample in a study of blood T cell repertoires in COVID-19. Libraries were prepared by immunoSEQ multiplex PCR; TCRdb keeps only in-frame clonotypes and omits some of them. The profile shows more than 150,000 clones, roughly 81% of them singletons. The source material was peripheral blood. The receptors here all came from an elderly woman with COVID-19, enrolled during active disease. CDR3s include the opening cysteine and the closing phenylalanine or tryptophan. Fields, in order: V gene, J gene, D gene, clone size, CDR3 protein, CDR3 DNA. The D gene is left open where the match is weak. Rows give clone size only sometimes, using once, few, many, or a class for an expanded clone.

TRBV5-6	TRBJ1-3	-	-	CASSSIRDYEGSGNTIYF	TGTGCCAGCAGCTCCATCCGGGACTATGAGGGCTCTGGAAACACCATATATTTT
TRBV11-3	TRBJ2-5	TRBD1	few	CASSFGQGETQYF	TGTGCCAGCAGCTTCGGACAGGGGGAGACCCAGTACTTC
TRBV24-1	TRBJ1-1	-	-	CATSGQGGTEAFF	TGTGCCACCAGTGGGCAGGGAGGTACTGAAGCTTTCTTT
TRBV11-1	TRBJ2-1	-	-	CASSTIAGRGEQFF	TGTGCCAGCAGCACGATCGCCGGTAGGGGCGAGCAGTTCTTC
TRBV6-1	TRBJ2-3	-	-	CASSEHGGITDTQYF	TGTGCCAGCAGTGAACACGGGGGAATCACAGATACGCAGTATTTT
TRBV5-1	TRBJ2-7	-	-	CASSLLAGRIYEQYF	TGCGCCAGCAGCTTGTTGGCAGGGAGGATATACGAGCAGTACTTC
TRBV9	TRBJ2-7	TRBD1	-	CASSAPGTGVSEQYF	TGTGCCAGCAGCGCCCCCGGGACAGGGGTAAGCGAGCAGTACTTC
TRBV4-3	TRBJ2-5	TRBD2	-	CASSGSGQETQYF	TGCGCCAGCAGCGGTAGCGGGCAAGAGACCCAGTACTTC
TRBV7-9	TRBJ2-7	-	-	CASSPNRQRSSYEQYF	TGTGCCAGCAGCCCCAACAGGCAACGGAGCTCCTACGAGCAGTACTTC
TRBV2	TRBJ1-3	-	-	CASSQYRESSGNTIYF	TGTGCCAGCAGCCAATACAGGGAGAGCTCTGGAAACACCATATATTTT
TRBV29-1	TRBJ2-3	-	-	CSVVGGPDTQYF	TGCAGCGTTGTTGGGGGCCCCGATACGCAGTATTTT
TRBV6-6	TRBJ2-1	TRBD1	-	CASGQGAGEQFF	TGTGCCAGCGGCCAGGGGGCGGGTGAGCAGTTCTTC
TRBV6-6	TRBJ1-2	TRBD1	-	CASSHRTGGSFYGYTF	TGTGCCAGCAGTCACCGGACAGGGGGTAGTTTCTATGGCTACACCTTC
TRBV7-8	TRBJ1-2	TRBD1	-	CASSLDPTGAIYGYTF	TGTGCCAGCAGCTTAGATCCGACAGGGGCGATCTATGGCTACACCTTC
TRBV6-5	TRBJ1-5	-	few	CASSQQRNQPQHF	TGTGCCAGCAGTCAACAAAGAAATCAGCCCCAGCATTTT
TRBV27	TRBJ1-2	TRBD1	once	CASSLSWTGLGGYTF	TGTGCCAGCAGTTTATCTTGGACAGGGCTAGGGGGCTACACCTTC
TRBV11-2	TRBJ2-3	-	-	CASSSRGLSTDTQYF	TGTGCCAGCAGCTCCCGGGGACTGAGCACAGATACGCAGTATTTT
TRBV19	TRBJ1-5	-	-	CASSIRSSNQPQHF	TGTGCCAGTAGTATTCGGAGTAGCAATCAGCCCCAGCATTTT
TRBV29-1	TRBJ1-1	-	-	CSVERVLNTEAFF	TGCAGCGTTGAGCGGGTTTTGAACACTGAAGCTTTCTTT
TRBV7-2	TRBJ2-5	TRBD1	-	CASSSGTGVQETQYF	TGTGCCAGCAGCTCCGGGACAGGCGTTCAAGAGACCCAGTACTTC
TRBV28	TRBJ2-1	-	-	CASSLSTGPREQFF	TGTGCCAGCAGTCTATCAACAGGGCCCCGTGAGCAGTTCTTC
TRBV7-8	TRBJ2-3	TRBD2	-	CASSLDLTSGGWRTDTQYF	TGTGCCAGCAGCTTAGATTTGACTAGCGGGGGCTGGAGAACAGATACGCAGTATTTT
TRBV9	TRBJ2-5	TRBD2	once	CASSPRGGETQYF	TGTGCCAGCTCTCCTCGGGGGGGGGAGACCCAGTACTTC
TRBV6-6	TRBJ1-4	TRBD1	-	CASSRITGGPNEKLFF	TGTGCCAGCAGTCGAATCACAGGGGGCCCTAATGAAAAACTGTTTTTT
TRBV9	TRBJ2-2	TRBD1	-	CASSVEGARGELFF	TGTGCCAGCAGCGTAGAGGGGGCGCGGGGGGAGCTGTTTTTT
TRBV6-6	TRBJ2-2	TRBD2	-	CASRRPGRWGGPNTGELFF	TGTGCCAGCAGACGACCCGGCCGATGGGGAGGGCCGAACACCGGGGAGCTGTTTTTT
TRBV15	TRBJ1-1	-	-	CATSRGGAMNTEAFF	TGTGCCACCAGCAGAGGAGGCGCCATGAACACTGAAGCTTTCTTT
TRBV4-3	TRBJ2-1	TRBD1	-	CASSQRTGGREQFF	TGCGCCAGCAGCCAGCGGACAGGGGGGCGTGAGCAGTTCTTC
TRBV5-1	TRBJ2-2	TRBD2	-	CASRTSWNTGELFF	TGCGCCAGCCGGACTAGCTGGAACACCGGGGAGCTGTTTTTT
TRBV2	TRBJ2-7	-	-	CASQGSDYEQYF	TGTGCCAGCCAGGGGTCAGACTACGAGCAGTACTTC
TRBV2	TRBJ1-6	-	-	CASSDSSYNSPLHF	TGTGCCAGCAGTGACAGCTCCTATAATTCACCCCTCCACTTT
TRBV16	TRBJ1-1	-	-	CASSQSTILEAFF	TGTGCCAGCAGCCAATCCACTATCCTTGAAGCTTTCTTT
TRBV2	TRBJ1-5	-	-	CASSDGTFQPQHF	TGTGCCAGCAGTGATGGGACTTTTCAGCCCCAGCATTTT
TRBV5-1	TRBJ2-3	TRBD2	-	CASSLRPGLAGSGDTQYF	TGCGCCAGCAGCTTACGACCGGGACTAGCGGGTTCGGGAGATACGCAGTATTTT
TRBV7-8	TRBJ2-5	TRBD1	few	CASSLARTGTGVKETQYF	TGTGCCAGCAGCTTAGCGCGGACAGGGACCGGGGTTAAAGAGACCCAGTACTTC
TRBV24-1	TRBJ2-5	-	few	CATSDLEEETQYF	TGTGCCACCAGTGATTTGGAGGAGGAGACCCAGTACTTC
TRBV28	TRBJ2-4	TRBD2	-	CASSLLPTSGRPIQYF	TGTGCCAGCAGTTTACTCCCGACTAGCGGGAGGCCCATTCAGTACTTC
TRBV14	TRBJ1-1	TRBD1	-	CASSQVRGSEAFF	TGTGCCAGCAGCCAAGTCAGGGGGTCTGAAGCTTTCTTT
TRBV4-1	TRBJ2-7	TRBD2	-	CASSQDVGGGAGEQYF	TGCGCCAGCAGCCAAGACGTCGGCGGGGGGGCGGGGGAGCAGTACTTC
TRBV27	TRBJ1-2	-	-	CASSPGGLGSNYGYTF	TGTGCCAGCAGCCCGGGAGGTCTAGGGAGTAACTATGGCTACACCTTC
TRBV12-3/TRBV12-4	TRBJ1-1	TRBD1	-	CASSFGGQFEAFF	TGTGCCAGCAGTTTTGGGGGACAGTTTGAAGCTTTCTTT
TRBV9	TRBJ2-2	TRBD2	-	CASSPLREGRTGELFF	TGTGCCAGCAGCCCCCTCCGGGAGGGCCGGACCGGGGAGCTGTTTTTT
TRBV2	TRBJ2-3	TRBD2	-	CASSRWTSGSSTDTQYF	TGTGCCAGCAGTCGCTGGACTAGCGGGAGTAGCACAGATACGCAGTATTTT
TRBV9	TRBJ2-2	TRBD2	-	CASSALLAVNTGELFF	TGTGCCAGCAGCGCCCTACTAGCGGTGAACACCGGGGAGCTGTTTTTT
TRBV28	TRBJ1-6	-	-	CASSSTGSASPLHF	TGTGCCAGCAGTTCGACAGGCTCGGCTTCACCCCTCCACTTT
TRBV30	TRBJ1-5	-	-	CAWSNAGNQPQHF	TGTGCCTGGAGCAACGCAGGGAATCAGCCCCAGCATTTT
TRBV6-1	TRBJ1-5	-	-	CASSGRDNSNQPQHF	TGTGCCAGCAGTGGTCGGGATAATAGCAATCAGCCCCAGCATTTT
TRBV2	TRBJ1-5	-	once	CASSSGLDQPQHF	TGTGCCAGCAGCTCTGGACTGGATCAGCCCCAGCATTTT
TRBV7-9	TRBJ2-5	-	once	CASSFGETQYF	TGTGCCAGCAGCTTCGGAGAGACCCAGTACTTC
TRBV7-9	TRBJ1-6	TRBD1	few	CASSTYPTGWDSPLHF	TGTGCCAGCAGCACGTACCCGACAGGGTGGGATTCACCCCTCCACTTT
TRBV18	TRBJ2-7	-	-	CASSRGGYEQYF	TGTGCCAGCTCACGTGGAGGGTACGAGCAGTACTTC
TRBV28	TRBJ2-7	TRBD1	-	CASTRTGGWDEQYF	TGTGCCAGCACACGAACAGGGGGATGGGACGAGCAGTACTTC
TRBV7-3	TRBJ1-6	-	-	CASSVQGNDNSPLHF	TGTGCCAGCAGCGTACAGGGAAACGATAATTCACCCCTCCACTTT
TRBV19	TRBJ2-3	TRBD2	few	CATNPTGGDYTDTQYF	TGTGCCACTAACCCCACGGGAGGGGACTACACAGATACGCAGTATTTT
TRBV6-2/TRBV6-3	TRBJ1-1	-	-	CASSNSPMNTEAFF	TGTGCCAGCAGCAACAGCCCAATGAACACTGAAGCTTTCTTT